This T cell receptor (beta chain) was profiled in a study of T cell repertoires in cytomegalovirus infection. Findings and limits, study-wide: The study identified carriers of CMV plus the relevant HLA from cumulative public TCR beta family frequency. HLA-C-restricted TCR beta clonotypes specific for CMV led the ex vivo response.

TCRdb fed the reads into MiXCR, producing one record per CDR3 protein. The table has 400,000 to 600,000 distinct CDR3 sequences, about 42% seen once. CDR1 and CDR2 from the germline V gene are MNHNS and SASEGT. V was clipped by 8 bases and J by 5 bases, with 1 base between them. CDR3 length: 9 residues. This clonotype has a handful of counts. Its antigen is not identified. The clonotype comes from a human donor in good health (CMV status not recorded). Some clones in this sample may be carry-over from other donors' samples. The sample was cultured PBMCs, taken from culture after CMV antigen stimulation. The rearrangement links TRBV6-1 to TRBJ2-1; no clear D gene. CDR3: CASHNEQFF. Here the CDR3 DNA reads TGTGCCAGCCACAATGAGCAGTTCTTC.